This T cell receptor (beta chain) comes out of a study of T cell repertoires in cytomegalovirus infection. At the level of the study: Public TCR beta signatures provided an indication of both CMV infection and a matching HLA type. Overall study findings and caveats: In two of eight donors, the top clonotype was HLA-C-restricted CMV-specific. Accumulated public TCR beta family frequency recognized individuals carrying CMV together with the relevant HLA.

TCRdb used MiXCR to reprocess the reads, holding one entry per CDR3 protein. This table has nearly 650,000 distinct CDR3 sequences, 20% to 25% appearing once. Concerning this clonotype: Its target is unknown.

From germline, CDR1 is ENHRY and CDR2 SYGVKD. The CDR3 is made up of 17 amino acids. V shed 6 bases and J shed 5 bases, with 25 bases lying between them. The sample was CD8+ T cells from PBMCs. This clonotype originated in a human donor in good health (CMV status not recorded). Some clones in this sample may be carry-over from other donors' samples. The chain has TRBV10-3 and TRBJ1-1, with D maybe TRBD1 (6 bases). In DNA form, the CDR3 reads TGTGCCATCAGGGGAGCAAGGGAGGGGGTAGAGTCGACTGAAGCTTTCTTT. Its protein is CAIRGAREGVESTEAFF.